This T cell receptor (beta chain) was sequenced during a study of blood T cell repertoires in COVID-19 (dated by TCRdb to between 2020 and 2021). Some background on the complete study: The collaborator samples originated in the United States, Italy and Spain and spanned the acute and convalescent phases of COVID-19. The material from the prospective study consisted of cDNA or gDNA derived from T cells, B-cell-depleted T cells, or PBMCs. The dataset comprised deeply sampled blood TCRbeta repertoires from subjects exposed to, actively infected with, or recovered from COVID-19. The repertoires were released in a freely available public database meant as a resource for research on the immune response to SARS-CoV-2. Samples were obtained from the ongoing ImmuneRACE study (first 160 participants) and from 1,254 subjects provided by 6 global collaborators. The sample metadata nearly always contained a de-identified subject ID, COVID-19 status, age in years and sex. Where HLA class I and class II types were available, the types were taken from metadata supplied by the sample provider, not from assay-based typing. Summary of the overall study and its limitations: The amount of clinical and demographic metadata varied by source and participant and was provided uncurated.

Collaborating institutions collected whole blood in K2EDTA tubes following their own protocols. For TCRbeta analysis, collaborators shipped samples as frozen whole blood, isolated PBMCs, or DNA extracted from either of those sample types. The germline ends are 14 bases apart after V is trimmed by 4 bases and J by 4 bases. The CDR3, cysteine through phenylalanine, is 14 amino acids long. CDR3 DNA is the only sequence kept; it has 42 bases, read in frame from the first base. The germline V gene supplies CDR1 SGDLS and CDR2 YYNGEE. TCRbeta CDR3 regions were amplified from genomic DNA by means of the immunoSEQ Assay, a bias-controlled multiplex PCR. Processing in the source paper ran as follows. The number of nucleated cells in each sample was estimated by amplification of reference gene primers within the assay. To quantify the absolute abundance of each unique TCRbeta CDR3 rearrangement, sequence reads were collapsed and filtered. For each sample, productive Simpson clonality was calculated as the square root of Simpson's diversity index across productive rearrangements. The immuneACCESS repertoire file appears here via TCRdb, limited to in-frame rearrangements. These files lack a portion of the clones; in checked studies, under half of the deficit traces to unresolved V genes, and the cause of the others is not known. That table furnishes V, J and clone size, whereas the DNA furnished D and trimming. The sample table holds some 120,000 clones, of which around nine tenths were seen once. The biggest ten clones account for around 2.1% of the sample.

A word on this clone: Its specific antigen is unknown. Within one base of it there is no much larger clone, and no base qualities were kept.

The rearrangement joined TRBV9 to TRBJ1-2, and the D gene may be TRBD1, 6 bases matching. Material for sequencing was peripheral blood. The clonotype comes from a woman between 45 and 60 years old with acute or convalescent COVID-19. The nucleotide sequence reads as follows: TGTGCCAGCAGCCCCCAGGACAGCCTCTATGGCTACACCTTC. The encoded protein is CASSPQDSLYGYTF. Full variable domain (CDR3 extended with the reference TRBV9 and TRBJ1-2 proteins): DSGVTQTPKHLITATGQRVTLRCSPRSGDLSVYWYQQSLDQGLQFLIQYYNGEERAKGNILERFSAQQFPDLHSELNLSSLELGDSALYFCASSPQDSLYGYTFGSGTRLTVV.